This passage covers 9 T cell receptor beta chains from one sample sequenced in a study of T cell responses to AZD1222 COVID-19 vaccine. Repertoires were generated with immunoSEQ multiplex PCR, while TCRdb's copy carries only in-frame clones and drops some. The table has some 160,000 clones, 85% to 95% seen once; the top ten hold 0.7% to 0.9%. Sequences were derived from peripheral blood, sampled on day 0 of AZD1222 vaccination. The receptors derive from an adult in good health.

The rearrangement joins TRBV6-5 to TRBJ1-1; 11 bases fit TRBD1. Trimming at V came to 1 base and at J to 5 bases, leaving 6 bases not matched to a gene. CDR1 MNHEY and CDR2 SVGAGI come from the germline V gene. The CDR3 sequence is 16 residues long. In DNA, the CDR3 is TGTGCCAGCAGTTACTTGGGACAGGGGGTTAGGACTGAAGCTTTCTTT. Translating it yields CASSYLGQGVRTEAFF.

V and J are TRBV10-3 and TRBJ1-4; D not resolved. The CDR3 has 13 amino acids. V was clipped by 8 bases and J by 4 bases, with 11 bases between them. Per germline, CDR1 ENHRY and CDR2 SYGVKD. The CDR3 is CAISQLDNEKLFF. DNA of the CDR3: TGTGCCATCTCCCAGTTGGATAATGAAAAACTGTTTTTT.

This clone was observed a few times. The V gene is TRBV28, the J gene TRBJ2-1, with D possibly matching TRBD1 (5 bases). The V end was cut by 7 bases, the J end by 6 bases, with 22 bases between. The CDR3 is 16 residues long. Germline lookup yields CDR1 MDHEN and CDR2 SYDVKM. CDR3 loop: CASTPLTNPRANEQFF. The CDR3 bases are TGTGCCAGCACCCCTCTCACTAATCCCAGGGCCAATGAGCAGTTCTTC. Supplemented by reference TRBV28 and TRBJ2-1, the full variable domain reads DVKVTQSSRYLVKRTGEKVFLECVQDMDHENMFWYRQDPGLGLRLIYFSYDVKMKEKGDIPEGYSVSREKKERFSLILESASTNQTSMYLCASTPLTNPRANEQFFGPGTRLTVL.

The chain recombines TRBV6-6 with TRBJ1-3; possible D gene TRBD1, 5 bases. The ends were cut back, 6 bases at V and 2 bases at J, with 11 bases in the middle. The CDR3 has 14 residues. Germline V CDR1 and CDR2: MNHNY, SVGAGI (reference sequence). This CDR3 reads CASSPGLPGNTIYF. For the CDR3, the DNA is TGTGCCAGCAGCCCGGGGCTCCCTGGAAACACCATATATTTT.

The chain joins TRBV29-1 to TRBJ2-7; 9 bases match TRBD1. Per germline, CDR1 SQVTM and CDR2 ANQGSEA. CDR3 size: 15 residues. V gave up 3 bases and J gave up 4 bases; unmatched junction bases: 10. CDR3 bases: TGCAGCGTTGAGACCGGGACAGGGTTTTCGTACGAGCAGTACTTC. Translation gives CSVETGTGFSYEQYF.

The chain uses TRBV19 and TRBJ2-3; D perhaps matches TRBD1 (6 bases). Germline CDR1 LNHDA, CDR2 SQIVND (reference sequence). The CDR3 loop spans 16 amino acids. The V gene lost 7 bases and the J gene lost 0 bases, with 17 bases spanning the gap. The CDR3: CASTIGQSTSTDTQYF. CDR3 in DNA: TGTGCCAGTACCATCGGACAGTCTACTAGCACAGATACGCAGTATTTT.

The table lists this clone with a count of one. The rearrangement links TRBV4-1 to TRBJ1-6; tentatively, D is TRBD1 (6 bases). Germline values: CDR1 MGHRA, CDR2 YSYEKL. The CDR3 loop spans 18 amino acids. V lost 0 bases and J lost 0, with 12 bases in between. CDR3 coding DNA: TGCGCCAGCAGCCAAGAGGGGGCCCGGAGCTCCTATAATTCACCCCTCCACTTT. Amino acids: CASSQEGARSSYNSPLHF.

The chain employs TRBV25-1 and TRBJ1-5; D is undetermined. The CDR3 is 10 amino acids. Trimming cost V 6 bases and J 8 bases, with 5 bases left between them. Germline-derived CDR1 and CDR2 are MGHDK and SYGVNS. The CDR3 bases are TGTGCCAGCAGGGGAAAGCCCCAGCATTTT. It yields the protein CASRGKPQHF.

This clone was seen only a few times. The CDR3 DNA reads TGTGCCAGCAGCCAGCCATACAAGGCACCTAACTATGGCTACACCTTC. Translation gives CASSQPYKAPNYGYTF. The chain joins TRBV3-1 (or the pseudogene TRBV3-2) to TRBJ1-2, with D hard to call. Trimming took off 3 bases at V and 0 bases at J, with 14 bases between the two ends. The germline gives CDR1 LGHDT, CDR2 YNNKEL (reference sequence). The CDR3 is 16 amino acids.